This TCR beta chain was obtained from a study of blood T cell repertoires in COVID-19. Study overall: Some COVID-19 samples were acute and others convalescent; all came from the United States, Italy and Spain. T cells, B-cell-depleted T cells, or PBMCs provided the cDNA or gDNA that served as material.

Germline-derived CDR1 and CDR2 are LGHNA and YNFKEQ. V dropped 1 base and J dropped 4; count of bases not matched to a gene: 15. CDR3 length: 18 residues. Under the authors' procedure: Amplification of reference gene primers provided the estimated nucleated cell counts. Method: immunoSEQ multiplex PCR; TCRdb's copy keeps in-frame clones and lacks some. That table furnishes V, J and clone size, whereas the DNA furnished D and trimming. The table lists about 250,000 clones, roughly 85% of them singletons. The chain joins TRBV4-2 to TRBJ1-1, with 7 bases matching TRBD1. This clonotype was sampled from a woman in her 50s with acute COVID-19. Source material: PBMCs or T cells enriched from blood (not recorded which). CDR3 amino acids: CASSQGDALTGRSTEAFF. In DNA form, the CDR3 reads TGTGCCAGCAGCCAAGGTGACGCCCTGACAGGGAGGAGCACTGAAGCTTTCTTT.